This TCR beta chain was captured by sequencing in a study of cytotoxic CD8 clonotypes in ibrutinib-treated CLL. Study overall: The patients comprised about a dozen relapsed/refractory and about 15 treatment-naive cases, approximately 17 IGHV unmutated.

V was trimmed by 5 bases and J by 4 bases, leaving 20 bases between them. Looked up from germline, CDR1 is MDHEN and CDR2 is SYDVKM. The CDR3 runs to 16 residues. Method: immunoSEQ multiplex PCR; TCRdb's copy keeps in-frame clones and lacks some. The profile covers some 150,000 clones, with 80% appearing a single time and 7.5% to 8% taken by the ten largest. Whole-study results and caveats: Under therapy, public clonotypes either contracted or stayed stable, and they were uncommon. Samples were collected at differing times from sustained-remission and progressing patients.

Concerning this clone: Antigen unknown.

This sequence originates from a human donor with chronic lymphocytic leukemia. This specimen was PBMCs, taken after 36 months of ibrutinib treatment. The chain carries TRBV28 and TRBJ1-2; D possibly corresponds to TRBD1 (5 bases). The CDR3 spells CASSTGSTAGSYGYTF. The CDR3 DNA reads as TGTGCCAGCAGTACCGGGTCGACAGCGGGGAGCTATGGCTACACCTTC.